This T cell receptor beta chain was captured by sequencing in a study of shared T cell receptors in the human thymus. Measured with immunoSEQ multiplex PCR; TCRdb has only the in-frame clones, and not every one. The top ten hold 0.015% to 0.02% of the sample, which has about 380,000 clones, approximately 95% seen once. The sequence came from a human donor. The sequencing input was thymocytes.

In DNA form, the CDR3 reads TGCGCCAGCAGTATAGCGGGAGAAGTTGAGCAGTTCTTC. Its protein product is CASSIAGEVEQFF. The V and J genes are TRBV10-2 and TRBJ2-1; the match to TRBD2 covers 9 bases. The V gene's germline CDR1 is WSHSY and CDR2 SAAADI. The V and J ends lost 5 bases and 9 bases, in that order; junction bases with no gene match: 5. CDR3 length: 13 amino acids.